This TCR beta chain was identified in a study of blood T cells in healthy people across ages. The V gene lost 3 bases and the J gene lost 0 bases, with 14 bases spanning the gap. CDR1 and CDR2 from the germline V gene are KGHSH and LQKENI. The CDR3 covers 16 residues. PCR was performed a second time for about 7 to 12 cycles using a sample-barcoded 5' primer and a J-beta primer mix. TCRdb independently ran MiXCR on the 5' RACE reads; one entry per CDR3 protein. The data show approximately 810,000 distinct CDR3 sequences, under 35% seen once. The rearrangement joins TRBV18 to TRBJ1-1; D is possibly TRBD1 (6 bases). Sequencing input: blood. This TCR came from a woman of 80 years or more in good health. The DNA for the CDR3 is TGTGCCAGCTCACCTCCACGGACAGCTCTGAACACTGAAGCTTTCTTT. Its protein is CASSPPRTALNTEAFF.